The 9 T cell receptor beta chains reported below all come from one sample, sequenced in a study of CD8 T cells in Susac syndrome (dated by TCRdb to the late 2010s). Receptors were amplified or captured by the immunoSEQ multiplex PCR assay. RNA was extracted using the RNeasy kit, and roughly 0.5 to 1 ug of the RNA was reverse transcribed with random hexamers. Using fastp trimming at Q25 and MiXCR clonotype assembly, TCRdb reanalyzed the public sequencing data and kept in-frame beta chains. Identical CDR3 proteins give one entry, which carries the most common genes and DNA. The sample table holds 150,000 or so distinct CDR3 sequences, of which 95% were seen once. The ten largest clonotypes hold 0.14% of the sample. The specimen sequenced was CD4+ T cells from PBMCs. The source of these receptors is a human donor with Susac syndrome.

This clonotype was detected only once. The chain recombines TRBV25-1 with TRBJ2-7, with D tentatively TRBD1 (6 bases). In germline, CDR1 is MGHDK, CDR2 SYGVNS. The CDR3 extends over 16 amino acids. The V end was cut by 3 bases, the J end by 3 bases, with 18 bases between. In DNA, the CDR3 is TGTGCCAGCAGTGAGGTAAAGGACAGTGAAAACTACGAGCAGTACTTC. Translation: CASSEVKDSENYEQYF.

The chain combines TRBV18 with TRBJ2-3, with D unclear. Deletions cut 0 bases from V and 6 bases from J, with 7 bases between. The CDR3 consists of 13 residues. Germline assignment: CDR1 KGHSH and CDR2 LQKENI. CDR3 sequence reads: CASSPPPPDTQYF. CDR3 in DNA: TGTGCCAGCTCACCACCTCCCCCGGATACGCAGTATTTT.

V and J are TRBV10-3 and TRBJ2-2; 7 nucleotides align to TRBD2. The J segment lost 1 base and the V segment lost 7 bases, leaving 3 bases of the junction unmatched. Looked up from germline, CDR1 is ENHRY and CDR2 is SYGVKD. The CDR3 sequence is 14 residues long. The CDR3 coding sequence is TGTGCCATCACAGCTAGCGGGAACACCGGGGAGCTGTTTTTT. Encoded protein: CAITASGNTGELFF.

CDR3 DNA sequence: TGTGCCAGCAGTGAATCCTGGATGGGAGAGTTCTTC. The encoded protein is CASSESWMGEFF. V usage is TRBV2 and J usage is TRBJ2-1; maybe TRBD2 (5 bases). The CDR3 is 12 amino acids. Germline V lookup: CDR1 SNHLY, CDR2 FYNNEI. Trimming left V 2 bases short and J 14 bases short, with 13 bases between.

The chain has TRBV6-5 and TRBJ1-4; no clear D. V was shortened by 0 bases and J by 0 bases, with 5 bases between the two germline ends. From germline, CDR1 is MNHEY and CDR2 SVGAGI. The CDR3 consists of 15 residues. CDR3 protein: CASSYSTATNEKLFF. DNA of the CDR3: TGTGCCAGCAGTTACTCGACTGCAACTAATGAAAAACTGTTTTTT.

The rearrangement uses TRBV19 and TRBJ1-5; D unresolved. CDR3 length: 12 residues. V was pared by 6 bases and J by 1 base, with 4 bases between. Germline lookup yields CDR1 LNHDA and CDR2 SQIVND (reference sequence). DNA of the CDR3: TGTGCCAGTAGGTTGAGCAATCAGCCCCAGCATTTT. Protein sequence: CASRLSNQPQHF.

The chain combines TRBV2 with TRBJ1-2; D is perhaps TRBD1 (6 bases). The V gene lost 6 bases and the J gene lost 5 bases, with 16 bases spanning the gap. The germline V gene has CDR1 SNHLY and CDR2 FYNNEI. The CDR3 covers 14 residues. The CDR3 nucleotides are TGTGCCAGCAGAGGGGACATAAAGGGGTATGGCTACACCTTC. This translates into CASRGDIKGYGYTF.

The chain is built from TRBV28 and TRBJ2-6; 9 bases map to TRBD2. The CDR3 has 16 residues. Germline V gives CDR1 MDHEN, CDR2 SYDVKM. With V trimmed by 11 bases and J by 0 bases, 8 bases remained unmatched. The CDR3 spells CAVTGTSNSGANVLTF. The CDR3 region has the DNA TGTGCCGTCACCGGGACTAGCAACTCTGGGGCCAACGTCCTGACTTTC. The variable domain in full, completed from reference TRBV28 and TRBJ2-6, reads DVKVTQSSRYLVKRTGEKVFLECVQDMDHENMFWYRQDPGLGLRLIYFSYDVKMKEKGDIPEGYSVSREKKERFSLILESASTNQTSMYLCAVTGTSNSGANVLTFGAGSRLTVL.

The chain combines TRBV2 with TRBJ1-2; D unclear. Trimming cost V 3 bases and J 4 bases, with 12 bases left between them. Germline V gives CDR1 SNHLY, CDR2 FYNNEI. CDR3 size: 14 residues. The CDR3 coding sequence is TGTGCCAGCAGTGATGGCTCCTTCAGCTATGGCTACACCTTC. Amino acids: CASSDGSFSYGYTF. The whole variable domain, remainder taken from reference TRBV2 and TRBJ1-2, is EPEVTQTPSHQVTQMGQEVILRCVPISNHLYFYWYRQILGQKVEFLVSFYNNEISEKSEIFDDQFSVERPDGSNFTLKIRSTKLEDSAMYFCASSDGSFSYGYTFGSGTRLTVV.